The 13 T cell receptor beta chains in this list originate from one sample, sequenced in a study of cytomegalovirus exposure and HLA in healthy donors. Primers: 60 Vbeta forward and 13 Jbeta reverse. TCRdb's table, derived via immunoSEQ multiplex PCR, lists solely in-frame clones and lacks some. The top ten clones hold about 3% of a sample with 180,000 or so clones, more than 65% of them seen once. Input material: PBMCs. The source is a female donor in good health and CMV-seronegative.

In its sample, this clone was seen a few times. V gene TRBV11-2 combines with J gene TRBJ2-5; TRBD2 matches 11 bases. The J segment lost 4 bases and the V segment lost 1 base, leaving 8 bases of the junction unmatched. The CDR3 is 17 residues long. The V gene's germline CDR1 is SGHAT and CDR2 FQNNGV. This CDR3 reads CASSLGILAGVPETQYF. The CDR3 bases are TGTGCCAGCAGCTTAGGGATACTAGCGGGAGTCCCAGAGACCCAGTACTTC.

J is TRBJ2-5 and V is TRBV9, with TRBD2 matching 10 bases. The CDR3 covers 14 residues. Germline V gene sequence: CDR1 SGDLS, CDR2 YYNGEE. The ends lost 4 bases at V and 2 bases at J; junction bases unmatched: 2. CDR3 nucleotides: TGTGCCAGCAGCTTGGGACTAGCGCAAGAGACCCAGTACTTC. As protein: CASSLGLAQETQYF.

Here the CDR3 reads CASNYPGQGSYEQYF. Written as DNA, the CDR3 is TGTGCCAGCAACTACCCGGGACAGGGCTCCTACGAGCAGTACTTC. The V call is TRBV2, the J call TRBJ2-7; 9 bases align to TRBD1. Germline lookup yields CDR1 SNHLY and CDR2 FYNNEI. V shed 7 bases and J 0 bases; nucleotides not matched to a gene: 7. The CDR3 runs 15 residues.

This clone was observed a handful of times. V gene TRBV7-3 combines with J gene TRBJ2-1; TRBD2 agrees at 9 bases. The CDR3 is 16 amino acids. V was clipped by 2 bases and J by 5 bases; unmatched bases: 7. Germline V gene lookup returns CDR1 SGHTA and CDR2 FQGTGA. The CDR3 DNA reads TGTGCCAGCAGCTTATTAGGGCTAGCGGGAAACAATGAGCAGTTCTTC. It encodes CASSLLGLAGNNEQFF.

V is TRBV30 and J is TRBJ1-1; D might be TRBD1 (5 bases). V was trimmed by 0 bases and J by 5 bases, leaving 13 bases between them. Looked up from germline, CDR1 is GTSNPN and CDR2 is SVGIG (reference sequence). The CDR3 sequence is 14 residues long. The CDR3 coding sequence is TGTGCCTGGAGTGTAGGTATAGGGGATACTGAAGCTTTCTTT. Translation: CAWSVGIGDTEAFF.

DNA for the CDR3: TGTGCCTGGAGTGACAGGGCGGAATCACCCCTCCACTTT. Its protein is CAWSDRAESPLHF. This chain links TRBV30 with TRBJ1-6, with D maybe TRBD1 (6 bases). Germline CDR1 reads GTSNPN; CDR2 reads SVGIG (reference sequence). The V gene lost 1 base and the J gene lost 10 bases, with 11 bases spanning the gap. The CDR3 covers 13 residues.

V and J are TRBV7-9 and TRBJ1-2; 7 nucleotides line up with TRBD1. The CDR3 totals 14 residues. J gave up 2 bases and V 5 bases, and 5 bases lay outside the gene matches. Germline V gives CDR1 SEHNR, CDR2 FQNEAQ (reference sequence). CDR3 sequence (DNA): TGTGCCAGCAGCAGTATACAGGGGAACTATGGCTACACCTTC. It translates to CASSSIQGNYGYTF.

The V call is TRBV30, the J call TRBJ2-7; TRBD1 matches at 10 bases. Germline values: CDR1 GTSNPN, CDR2 SVGIG (reference sequence). This CDR3 is built from 14 residues. Trimming cost V 3 bases and J 3 bases; bases outside gene matches: 5. This CDR3 reads CAWRGQGLRYEQYF. The CDR3 region has the DNA TGTGCCTGGAGGGGACAGGGGCTGCGCTACGAGCAGTACTTC.

The V gene is TRBV4-3, the J gene TRBJ2-7; 8 bases align to TRBD1. Losses at the gene ends were 6 bases for V and 1 base for J; bases not matched to a gene: 11. This CDR3 contains 16 residues. The germline V gene encodes CDR1 LGHNA and CDR2 YSLEER. CDR3 bases: TGCGCCAGCAGATTCTCTGCGACAGGGGAATCCTACGAGCAGTACTTC. This codes for CASRFSATGESYEQYF.

This clone has just a few counts. The genes are TRBV5-1 and TRBJ2-2, with D maybe TRBD1 (6 bases). The germline gives CDR1 SGHRS, CDR2 YFSETQ. The germline V and J ends were trimmed by 7 bases and 3 bases, with 19 bases remaining between them. This CDR3 is 16 amino acids long. CDR3 bases: TGCGCCAGCGCCCCGCCGGGACACGGATACACCGGGGAGCTGTTTTTT. Translation gives CASAPPGHGYTGELFF. The complete variable domain, with remaining parts taken from reference TRBV5-1 and TRBJ2-2, reads KAGVTQTPRYLIKTRGQQVTLSCSPISGHRSVSWYQQTPGQGLQFLFEYFSETQRNKGNFPGRFSGRQFSNSRSEMNVSTLELGDSALYLCASAPPGHGYTGELFFGEGSRLTVL.

The CDR3 DNA reads as TGTGCCAGCAGTTTGGGGACAGGGTATTTAGATGAGCAGTTCTTC. It specifies CASSLGTGYLDEQFF. The genes are TRBV27 and TRBJ2-1, with TRBD1 matching 9 bases. CDR3 length: 15 residues. CDR1 MNHEY and CDR2 SMNVEV come from the germline V gene (reference sequence). J was trimmed by 8 bases and V by 3 bases; bases with no gene match: 8.

This chain uses TRBV30 with TRBJ1-2; 7 bases align to TRBD1. Trimming at V came to 2 bases and at J to 5 bases, leaving 11 bases not matched to a gene. Germline V gene lookup returns CDR1 GTSNPN and CDR2 SVGIG (reference sequence). CDR3 length: 15 amino acids. CDR3 sequence: CAWSFTDRLGYGYTF. CDR3 DNA: TGTGCCTGGAGTTTTACGGACAGGCTAGGGTATGGCTACACCTTC.

The rearrangement joins TRBV7-6 to TRBJ2-1; 11 bases are a match to TRBD2. Germline CDR1 is SGHVS and CDR2 is FNYEAQ. Unmatched junction bases numbered 8, after V lost 1 base and J lost 3 bases. The length of the CDR3 is 18 residues. CDR3 loop: CASSLDQSSGGYYNEQFF. DNA for the CDR3: TGTGCCAGCAGCTTAGACCAGTCTAGCGGGGGGTACTACAATGAGCAGTTCTTC.